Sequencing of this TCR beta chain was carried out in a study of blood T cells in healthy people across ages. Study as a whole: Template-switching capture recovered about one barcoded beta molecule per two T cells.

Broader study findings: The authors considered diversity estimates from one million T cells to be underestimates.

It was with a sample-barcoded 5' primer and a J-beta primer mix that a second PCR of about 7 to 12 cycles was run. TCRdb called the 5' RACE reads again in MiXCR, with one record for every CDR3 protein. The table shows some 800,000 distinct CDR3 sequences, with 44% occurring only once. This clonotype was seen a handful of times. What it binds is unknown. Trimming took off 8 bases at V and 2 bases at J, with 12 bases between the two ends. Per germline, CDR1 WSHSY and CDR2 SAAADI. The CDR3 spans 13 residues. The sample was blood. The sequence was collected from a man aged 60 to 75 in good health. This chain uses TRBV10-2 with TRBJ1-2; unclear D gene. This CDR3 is CASQNTSNYGYTF. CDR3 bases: TGCGCCAGCCAGAACACATCGAACTATGGCTACACCTTC.